Listed below are T cell receptor beta chains from one sample, sequenced in a study of cytomegalovirus exposure and HLA in healthy donors. Assay: immunoSEQ multiplex PCR; the TCRdb copy retains only in-frame clones and omits some. The data contain over 100,000 clones, roughly 73% of them seen just once; the ten biggest clones take up roughly 0.9%. The sample consisted of PBMCs. The receptors come from a woman aged 25-40 years in good health and CMV-seronegative. The CDR3 runs from the conserved cysteine through the conserved F or W. Fields, in order: J gene, V gene, CDR3 protein.

TRBJ2-2 | TRBV11-2 | CASSSGLAGVGTGELFF
TRBJ1-5 | TRBV7-5 | CVRSLRYRAIQPQHF
TRBJ1-1 | TRBV10-3 | CAISDEGRGNTEAFF
TRBJ2-3 | TRBV5-6 | CASRTDRVRSDTQYF
TRBJ1-1 | TRBV6-5 | CASSYSRETTEAFF
TRBJ1-1 | TRBV6-5 | CASSYSGSEAFF
TRBJ1-1 | TRBV9 | CASSVAGQGTEAFF
TRBJ2-5 | TRBV11-2 | CASSLETTGTGFWETQYF
TRBJ1-4 | TRBV7-6 | CASSRRRDEKLFF
TRBJ1-4 | TRBV19 | CASSVNRVGKLFF
TRBJ1-5 | TRBV10-2 | CASSESGGDQPQHF
TRBJ1-2 | TRBV19 | CASSRGTPNYGYTF
TRBJ2-3 | TRBV5-1 | CASSLVLAGATDTQYF
TRBJ1-2 | TRBV30 | CAWSVRLTYGYTF
TRBJ2-1 | TRBV29-1 | CSASRDTSYNEQFF
TRBJ1-1 | TRBV5-4 | CASSLVDSQAFF
TRBJ2-3 | TRBV18 | CASSPREDTQYF
TRBJ2-3 | TRBV9 | CASSATGLAGADTQYF
TRBJ2-1 | TRBV7-9 | CASSLASGEVRQFF
TRBJ1-1 | TRBV14 | CASSQGLGRDTEAFF
TRBJ1-6 | TRBV19 | CASGQGLGSPLHF
TRBJ1-5 | TRBV7-6 | CASSLDSGNQPQHF